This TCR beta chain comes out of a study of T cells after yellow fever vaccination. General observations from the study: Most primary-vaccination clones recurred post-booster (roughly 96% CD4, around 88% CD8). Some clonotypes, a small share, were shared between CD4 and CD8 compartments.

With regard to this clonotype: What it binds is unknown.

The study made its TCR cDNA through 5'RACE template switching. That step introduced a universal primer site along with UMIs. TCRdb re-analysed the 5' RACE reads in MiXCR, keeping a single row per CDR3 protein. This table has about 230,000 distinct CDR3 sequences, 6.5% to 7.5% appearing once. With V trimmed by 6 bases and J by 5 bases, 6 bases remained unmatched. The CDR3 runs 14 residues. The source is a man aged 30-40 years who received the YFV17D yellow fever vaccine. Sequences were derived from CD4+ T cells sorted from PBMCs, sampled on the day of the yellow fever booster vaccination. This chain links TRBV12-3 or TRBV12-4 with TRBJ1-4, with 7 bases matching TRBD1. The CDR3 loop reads CASRSGTVNEKLFF. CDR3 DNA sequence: TGTGCCAGCAGGTCCGGGACAGTAAATGAAAAACTGTTTTTT.